Listed below are T cell receptor beta chains from one sample, sequenced in a study of blood T cells in healthy people across ages. TCRdb re-called the 5' RACE reads through MiXCR, storing one row per CDR3 protein. Of some 890,000 distinct CDR3 sequences listed, roughly 28% are singletons. Another study also made use of these data, one on T cells of mothers and their children.

Sequencing input: blood. The receptors here all came from a woman in her 40s in good health. Both conserved end residues are trimmed from each CDR3. Fields, in order: V gene, D gene, J gene, CDR3 protein. A D gene is named only where the DNA matches it firmly.

v_call: TRBV20-1
d_call: .
j_call: .
cdr3_aa: SARGGGGGWGTQY

v_call: TRBV20-1
d_call: .
j_call: TRBJ2-4
cdr3_aa: SAPALRGTKNIQY

v_call: TRBV5-4
d_call: TRBD1
j_call: TRBJ2-7
cdr3_aa: ASSTRTGAYEQY

v_call: TRBV12-3/TRBV12-4
d_call: TRBD1
j_call: TRBJ2-7
cdr3_aa: ASSLTDRRSYEQY

v_call: TRBV28
d_call: TRBD2
j_call: TRBJ2-1
cdr3_aa: ASSLPSGLAVKQF

v_call: TRBV9
d_call: .
j_call: TRBJ2-1
cdr3_aa: ASSVGEAYNEQF

v_call: TRBV11-2
d_call: TRBD2
j_call: TRBJ2-3
cdr3_aa: ASNLGGTAAFGFNTQY

v_call: TRBV6-6
d_call: .
j_call: TRBJ1-1
cdr3_aa: ASKSGVNTEAF

v_call: TRBV4-1
d_call: .
j_call: TRBJ1-2
cdr3_aa: ASSQVEGEPYRYGYT

v_call: TRBV18
d_call: .
j_call: TRBJ2-7
cdr3_aa: ASSPRRDNSYEQY

v_call: TRBV28
d_call: TRBD2
j_call: TRBJ2-3
cdr3_aa: ASSFLGGELTDTQY

v_call: TRBV12-3/TRBV12-4
d_call: TRBD1
j_call: .
cdr3_aa: ASSLGTGGAEQY

v_call: TRBV7-9
d_call: .
j_call: TRBJ1-2
cdr3_aa: ASSLVGTANFGYT

v_call: TRBV10-3
d_call: TRBD1
j_call: TRBJ2-7
cdr3_aa: AISEPGTGSPYEQY

v_call: TRBV5-1
d_call: TRBD1
j_call: TRBJ2-3
cdr3_aa: ASLAGTGFTDTQY

v_call: TRBV6-9
d_call: .
j_call: TRBJ1-5
cdr3_aa: ATMGWNQPQH

v_call: TRBV19
d_call: TRBD1
j_call: TRBJ1-2
cdr3_aa: ASSNRGNDGYT

v_call: TRBV5-8
d_call: TRBD1
j_call: TRBJ2-6
cdr3_aa: ASSLWGQGTGANVLT

v_call: TRBV12-3/TRBV12-4
d_call: TRBD2
j_call: TRBJ2-5
cdr3_aa: ASSGLAGEAQY

v_call: TRBV2
d_call: TRBD2
j_call: TRBJ2-7
cdr3_aa: ASTRAGWNPNEQY

v_call: TRBV28
d_call: .
j_call: TRBJ1-2
cdr3_aa: ASSPPGRRYGYT

v_call: TRBV3-1
d_call: .
j_call: TRBJ2-1
cdr3_aa: ASSRVTGAAGNEQF

v_call: TRBV7-2
d_call: .
j_call: TRBJ2-3
cdr3_aa: ASSLQPSSTDTQY

v_call: TRBV7-3
d_call: .
j_call: TRBJ2-1
cdr3_aa: ASSLSGDTQF

v_call: TRBV5-1
d_call: TRBD1
j_call: TRBJ1-2
cdr3_aa: ASSDGTGPVYGYT

v_call: TRBV12-3/TRBV12-4
d_call: .
j_call: TRBJ1-1
cdr3_aa: ASSLRRENTEAF

v_call: TRBV20-1
d_call: .
j_call: TRBJ2-1
cdr3_aa: SAWRPSYNEQF

v_call: TRBV7-9
d_call: .
j_call: TRBJ2-5
cdr3_aa: ASSPPDGEGETQY

v_call: TRBV5-1
d_call: .
j_call: TRBJ1-2
cdr3_aa: ASSPDPPGYGYT

v_call: TRBV6-2/TRBV6-3
d_call: .
j_call: TRBJ2-6
cdr3_aa: ASSYSTGAGANVLT

v_call: TRBV5-1
d_call: TRBD1
j_call: TRBJ2-6
cdr3_aa: ASSLGVGTGVSGANVLT

v_call: TRBV18
d_call: TRBD2
j_call: .
cdr3_aa: ASSPMAGGLEQY

v_call: TRBV7-2
d_call: TRBD2
j_call: TRBJ2-3
cdr3_aa: ASSLHGGASTDTQY

v_call: TRBV27
d_call: .
j_call: TRBJ2-7
cdr3_aa: ASSLSRVTYEQY

v_call: TRBV12-3/TRBV12-4
d_call: .
j_call: TRBJ2-1
cdr3_aa: ASRIRRGYNEQF

v_call: TRBV28
d_call: .
j_call: TRBJ2-7
cdr3_aa: ASSYGSGGSVQY

v_call: TRBV5-1
d_call: .
j_call: TRBJ2-5
cdr3_aa: ASRGLKETQY

v_call: TRBV5-8
d_call: TRBD1
j_call: TRBJ2-7
cdr3_aa: ASSLYGTESYEQY

v_call: TRBV5-1
d_call: .
j_call: TRBJ2-7
cdr3_aa: ASSLETSGEQY

v_call: TRBV20-1
d_call: TRBD2
j_call: TRBJ2-1
cdr3_aa: SARDLRGGSYNEQF

v_call: TRBV9
d_call: TRBD1
j_call: TRBJ1-5
cdr3_aa: ASSVGTESNQPQH